One sample yielded the 8 T cell receptor beta chains listed below, sequenced in a study of molecular identifiers for immune sequencing clone quantification. One entry per CDR3 protein, called by TCRdb with MiXCR from the PCR reads. There are hundreds of thousands of distinct CDR3 sequences in the sample; roughly 27% occur only once, and roughly 0.83% lies in the top ten. The sequenced sample was naive CD8+ T cells from blood, with Jurkat cell RNA spiked in. Indicated subset: FACS-sorted CD8+CD4-CCR7+CD45RA+ naive T cells. Receptors originate from a human donor in good health. Some libraries in this study had Jurkat cell RNA spiked in.

This clonotype has ten or more counts. The chain uses TRBV24-1 and TRBJ2-3; D is possibly TRBD1 or TRBD2 (5 bases each). Germline V gene data show CDR1 as KGHDR and CDR2 as SFDVKD. There are 18 residues in the CDR3. V was trimmed by 5 bases and J by 2 bases, leaving 22 bases between them. CDR3 loop: CATSVGVLAGADTDTQYF. CDR3 sequence (DNA): TGTGCCACCAGTGTGGGGGTCCTTGCGGGCGCGGACACAGATACGCAGTATTTT.

Many counts were recorded for this clonotype. The J gene is TRBJ2-5, the V gene TRBV12-3 or TRBV12-4, with D perhaps assigned TRBD1 or TRBD2 (5 bases each). Between the trimmed V and J ends, which lost 2 bases and 0 bases, there was a span of 7 bases. The length of the CDR3 is 14 residues. The CDR3 coding sequence is TGTGCCAGCAGTTTAATGGGGGACCAAGAGACCCAGTACTTC. Protein sequence: CASSLMGDQETQYF.

There are a few counts of this clonotype. The chain couples TRBV13 to TRBJ2-2, with D tentatively TRBD2 (6 bases). The CDR3 covers 15 residues. Between the trimmed V and J ends, which lost 2 bases and 7 bases, there was a span of 14 bases. The germline V gene encodes CDR1 PRHDT and CDR2 FYEKMQ (reference sequence). This chain's CDR3 is CASSLTSGLSGELFF. For the CDR3, the DNA is TGTGCCAGCAGCTTAACCAGCGGGCTTAGCGGGGAGCTGTTTTTT.

Notes on this clonotype: It may be a read error: a sequence one base away is much more abundant. The chain combines TRBV20-1 with TRBJ1-6; a weak D match, TRBD1 (6 bases). There are 15 residues in the CDR3. Germline loops: CDR1 DFQATT, CDR2 SNEGSKA (reference sequence). The CDR3 is CSSRLPIQGRSPLHF. DNA for the CDR3: TGCAGTTCTAGACTCCCTATTCAGGGGAGATCACCCCTCCACTTT.

This clonotype was detected many times. CDR3 nucleotides: TGTGCCAGCAGCGGGCTTGGACAGGGGTGGCCGATCACTGAAGCTTTCTTT. Protein product: CASSGLGQGWPITEAFF. The chain joins TRBV7-9 to TRBJ1-1; 9 bases agree with TRBD1. From germline, CDR1 is SEHNR and CDR2 FQNEAQ (reference sequence). This CDR3 is 17 amino acids long. The trim removed 5 bases at V and 4 bases at J, leaving 14 bases unmatched. Drawing the rest from reference TRBV7-9 and TRBJ1-1, the complete variable domain is DTGVSQNPRHKITKRGQNVTFRCDPISEHNRLYWYRQTLGQGPEFLTYFQNEAQLEKSRLLSDRFSAERPKGSFSTLEIQRTEQGDSAMYLCASSGLGQGWPITEAFFGQGTRLTVV.

V usage is TRBV3-2 and J usage is TRBJ1-6. TRBV3-2 is annotated as a pseudogene. CDR3 length equals 18 residues. The CDR3 coding sequence is TGTGCCAGCAGCCAAGAATCCCGCCGACAGCACTATAATTCACCCCTCCACTTT. Amino acid sequence: CASSQESRRQHYNSPLHF.

This clonotype was observed at least ten times. The rearrangement joins TRBV7-6 to TRBJ2-5; perhaps TRBD1 as D (6 bases). The germline V gene encodes CDR1 SGHVS and CDR2 FNYEAQ. V lost 5 bases to trimming and J lost 1 base, with 17 bases between them. The CDR3 spans 16 residues. The CDR3 protein is CASSLLRDKPQETQYF. The CDR3 nucleotides are TGTGCCAGCAGCCTACTCCGGGACAAGCCCCAAGAGACCCAGTACTTC.

The rearrangement uses TRBV14 and TRBJ2-3, with 15 bases that match TRBD2. The CDR3 loop spans 19 amino acids. The germline gives CDR1 SGHDN, CDR2 FVKESK. V dropped 4 bases and J dropped 4; count of bases not matched to a gene: 12. The CDR3 DNA reads as TGTGCCAGCAGCCCCCCGGGACTAGCGGGGGGCGCGAGGGCAGATACGCAGTATTTT. Protein product: CASSPPGLAGGARADTQYF. Supplemented by reference TRBV14 and TRBJ2-3, the full variable domain reads EAGVTQFPSHSVIEKGQTVTLRCDPISGHDNLYWYRRVMGKEIKFLLHFVKESKQDESGMPNNRFLAERTGGTYSTLKVQPAELEDSGVYFCASSPPGLAGGARADTQYFGPGTRLTVL.